The 22 T cell receptor beta chains below were found in one sample sequenced in a study of T-cell reconstitution after alpha-beta-depleted transplantation in children. Library preparation (for TCRbeta) was performed with unique molecular identifiers. TCRdb re-derived calls from the PCR reads in MiXCR, one entry per CDR3 protein. The sample has about 420,000 distinct CDR3 sequences; about a sixth are singletons. Sequencing was performed on PBMCs, mostly from graft donor cells, taken 360 days after TCRalphabeta/CD19-depleted stem cell transplant. The receptor set was obtained from a boy less than two years old who had a stem cell transplant for Wiskott-Aldrich syndrome, so the T cells may come from the graft donor.

This rearrangement joins TRBV20-1 to TRBJ1-6; D unclear. The germline V and J ends were trimmed by 2 bases and 9 bases, with 14 bases remaining between them. Germline V gene data show CDR1 as DFQATT and CDR2 as SNEGSKA (reference sequence). The CDR3 has 14 residues. CDR3 coding DNA: TGCAGTGCTAGACCCGACGGAAGGCCTTCACCCCTCCACTTT. Residues: CSARPDGRPSPLHF.

This clonotype was counted between two and nine times. The chain is built from TRBV5-1 and TRBJ1-4; D may be TRBD1 (6 bases). CDR1 and CDR2 from the germline V gene are SGHRS and YFSETQ. Trimming pared 0 bases from V and 7 bases from J, leaving 10 bases between. CDR3 length: 14 amino acids. The CDR3, as DNA: TGCGCCAGCAGCTTGGGGACAGTGGGTGAAAAACTGTTTTTT. Its protein is CASSLGTVGEKLFF. The complete variable domain, with remaining parts taken from reference TRBV5-1 and TRBJ1-4, reads KAGVTQTPRYLIKTRGQQVTLSCSPISGHRSVSWYQQTPGQGLQFLFEYFSETQRNKGNFPGRFSGRQFSNSRSEMNVSTLELGDSALYLCASSLGTVGEKLFFGSGTQLSVL.

A few counts support this clonotype. The rearrangement joins TRBV9 to TRBJ1-1, with D uncertain. This CDR3 region has 15 residues. The V gene lost 4 bases and the J gene lost 1 base, with 14 bases spanning the gap. CDR1 is SGDLS, CDR2 YYNGEE, per germline. CDR3 sequence: CASSPGNGRNTEAFF. The CDR3 DNA reads as TGTGCCAGCAGCCCCGGGAACGGCCGGAACACTGAAGCTTTCTTT.

The gene calls are TRBV7-2 and TRBJ2-7; D uncertain. V was pared by 6 bases and J by 2 bases, with 11 bases between. Germline CDR1 is SGHTA and CDR2 is FQGNSA. The CDR3 is 13 residues long. CDR3 sequence (DNA): TGTGCCAGCAGTCATACAATGACCTACGAGCAGTACTTC. It is translated as CASSHTMTYEQYF.

The rearrangement joins TRBV5-1 to TRBJ1-1, with D tentatively TRBD1 (5 bases). The CDR3 length is 14 residues. Germline values: CDR1 SGHRS, CDR2 YFSETQ. Trimming took 3 bases from V and 0 from J, leaving 9 bases between them. CDR3: CASSWDVLNTEAFF. The CDR3 DNA is TGCGCCAGCAGCTGGGACGTTTTGAACACTGAAGCTTTCTTT.

The chain uses TRBV6-1 and TRBJ2-2; D is perhaps TRBD1 (5 bases). CDR3 length: 14 residues. The V gene's germline CDR1 is MNHNS and CDR2 SASEGT. V shed 8 bases and J shed 3 bases, with 13 bases lying between them. The CDR3: CASPRQGDTGELFF. For the CDR3, the DNA is TGTGCCAGCCCCCGGCAGGGTGACACCGGGGAGCTGTTTTTT.

This clonotype was counted a few times. The chain links TRBV20-1 to TRBJ2-4; TRBD2 is a possible D gene (6 bases). Germline CDR1 is DFQATT and CDR2 is SNEGSKA (reference sequence). CDR3 length equals 17 residues. Between the trimmed V and J ends, which lost 2 bases and 0 bases, there was a span of 17 bases. DNA of the CDR3: TGCAGTGCTAGAATGCTCGGGGGTGGAATAGCCAAAAACATTCAGTACTTC. Encoded protein: CSARMLGGGIAKNIQYF.

The V call is TRBV24-1, the J call TRBJ1-2, with a weak D call TRBD1 (6 bases). This CDR3 has 13 amino acids. V was clipped by 4 bases and J by 6 bases, with 11 bases between them. From germline, CDR1 is KGHDR and CDR2 SFDVKD. In nucleotides, the CDR3 is TGTGCCACCAGTGAAACAGGGAGAAATGGCTACACCTTC. It translates to CATSETGRNGYTF.

This CDR3 reads CASSGTRMANEQFF. In nucleotides, the CDR3 is TGTGCCAGCAGCGGGACTAGAATGGCCAATGAGCAGTTCTTC. The J gene is TRBJ2-1, the V gene TRBV6-1, with 8 bases identical to TRBD2. This CDR3 is 14 amino acids long. Germline V gene lookup returns CDR1 MNHNS and CDR2 SASEGT. Trimming cost V 6 bases and J 6 bases; bases outside gene matches: 7.

There are a few counts of this clonotype. This chain joins TRBV10-3 and TRBJ2-3, with a weak D call TRBD2 (5 bases). The CDR3 totals 11 residues. The V gene's germline CDR1 is ENHRY and CDR2 SYGVKD. With 6 bases removed from V and 9 bases from J, the gap between germline ends came to 10 bases. CDR3 nucleotides: TGTGCCATCAGAACTAGTTCGACGCAGTATTTT. This sequence encodes CAIRTSSTQYF.

This clonotype was detected a few times. The chain couples TRBV29-1 to TRBJ2-3, with 10 bases matching TRBD2. CDR1 is SQVTM, CDR2 ANQGSEA, per germline. The J segment lost 1 base and the V segment lost 7 bases, leaving 8 bases of the junction unmatched. The CDR3 consists of 15 residues. The CDR3 sequence is CSAGGAGGRTDTQYF. CDR3 in DNA: TGCAGCGCCGGAGGAGCGGGGGGGCGCACAGATACGCAGTATTTT.

There are a few counts of this clonotype. The V call is TRBV20-1, the J call TRBJ2-1; 9 nucleotides align to TRBD2. With V trimmed by 3 bases and J by 3 bases, 6 bases remained unmatched. Looked up from germline, CDR1 is DFQATT and CDR2 is SNEGSKA (reference sequence). The CDR3 totals 15 residues. The CDR3 here is CSASLRAGGYNEQFF. CDR3 DNA sequence: TGCAGTGCTAGCCTACGAGCGGGAGGCTACAATGAGCAGTTCTTC.

This clonotype has a handful of counts. The chain recombines TRBV4-1 with TRBJ2-1; 11 bases align to TRBD2. The germline gives CDR1 MGHRA, CDR2 YSYEKL. V was clipped by 0 bases and J by 6 bases; unmatched bases: 10. CDR3 size: 18 residues. The CDR3 bases are TGCGCCAGCAGCCAAGACGTAGCGGGGGGGCTTTTGACCAATGAGCAGTTCTTC. Translated, it gives CASSQDVAGGLLTNEQFF.

This chain connects TRBV29-1 to TRBJ2-1; 8 nucleotides align to TRBD2. The germline CDR1 and CDR2 sequences are SQVTM and ANQGSEA. Losses at the gene ends were 4 bases for V and 2 bases for J; bases not matched to a gene: 13. The CDR3 covers 17 residues. In DNA, the CDR3 is TGCAGCGTTGGTGGGAGAATAGCGGGAAAACCCTACAATGAGCAGTTCTTC. Translated: CSVGGRIAGKPYNEQFF.

The chain has TRBV20-1 and TRBJ2-3, with 7 bases aligning to TRBD2. Unmatched junction bases numbered 2, after V lost 0 bases and J lost 5 bases. The CDR3 has 13 residues. Germline V gene sequence: CDR1 DFQATT, CDR2 SNEGSKA (reference sequence). The CDR3: CSARETGGDTQYF. In DNA form, the CDR3 reads TGCAGTGCTAGAGAGACGGGGGGAGATACGCAGTATTTT.

The J gene is TRBJ1-5, the V gene TRBV4-1; D may be TRBD1 (5 bases). Trimming left V 1 base short and J 2 bases short, with 15 bases between. CDR3 length: 17 residues. Germline loops: CDR1 MGHRA, CDR2 YSYEKL. CDR3 region: CASSQGDVNRGNQPQHF. CDR3 coding DNA: TGCGCCAGCAGCCAAGGGGACGTAAACCGAGGCAATCAGCCCCAGCATTTT.

This clonotype was seen many times. The CDR3 spells CASRDNRGHKGTQYF. The CDR3 coding sequence is TGTGCCAGCAGGGACAACAGGGGACACAAGGGGACCCAGTACTTC. The chain has TRBV12-3 or TRBV12-4 and TRBJ2-5; 7 positions match TRBD1. V was clipped by 6 bases and J by 7 bases; unmatched bases: 14. CDR3 length: 15 amino acids.

This clonotype was detected only a few times. The chain links TRBV7-9 to TRBJ2-7; D remains unclear. Trimming shortened V by 2 bases and J by 6 bases, and 8 bases separated the two germline ends. The germline V gene encodes CDR1 SEHNR and CDR2 FQNEAQ (reference sequence). The CDR3 spans 12 residues. DNA of the CDR3: TGTGCCAGCAGCTTATTGGCGTCCGAGCAGTACTTC. This codes for CASSLLASEQYF.

The genes are TRBV5-1 and TRBJ2-4; 8 positions match TRBD2. This CDR3 spans 15 amino acids. Germline loops: CDR1 SGHRS, CDR2 YFSETQ. V lost 4 bases and J lost 6; bases outside the gene matches: 9. The CDR3 sequence: CASSPSSGTRNIQYF. The CDR3 DNA follows: TGCGCCAGCAGCCCCTCCTCCGGGACTAGAAACATTCAGTACTTC.

The chain carries TRBV4-3 and TRBJ2-2; 8 nucleotides align to TRBD1. The CDR3 has 16 amino acids. Germline CDR1 and CDR2: LGHNA and YSLEER. V dropped 0 bases and J dropped 4; count of bases not matched to a gene: 4. The CDR3 region is CASSQDAGGFTGELFF. The CDR3 DNA sequence: TGCGCCAGCAGCCAAGATGCAGGGGGCTTCACCGGGGAGCTGTTTTTT.

This clonotype was observed at least ten times. The chain links TRBV5-1 to TRBJ2-1, with no clear D. With 0 bases removed from V and 9 bases from J, the gap between germline ends came to 13 bases. The CDR3 runs 14 residues. The germline CDR1 and CDR2 sequences are SGHRS and YFSETQ. The CDR3 sequence is CASSLEGAFTEQFF. CDR3 coding DNA: TGCGCCAGCAGCTTGGAGGGCGCGTTCACTGAGCAGTTCTTC.

The table lists this clonotype with many counts. The V gene is TRBV12-3 or TRBV12-4, the J gene TRBJ1-5, with D hard to call. Between the trimmed V and J ends, which lost 3 bases and 5 bases, there was a span of 11 bases. This CDR3 contains 14 residues. CDR3 DNA sequence: TGTGCCAGCAGTTTCCGGGTGTTTGATCAGCCCCAGCATTTT. This encodes CASSFRVFDQPQHF.